The 8 T cell receptor beta chains presented below share a single source sample, sequenced in a study of T cell changes during pregnancy in multiple sclerosis. Produced via immunoSEQ multiplex PCR; TCRdb's table is partial and in-frame only. The sample yields about 32,000 clones, under 95% seen once. Sequences were derived from CD4+ T cells from peripheral blood mononuclear cells, sampled in the second trimester of pregnancy. These receptors all stem from a female donor with multiple sclerosis, enrolled in a pregnancy study.

This CDR3 is CASSQDPRNTEAFF. For the CDR3, the DNA is TGCGCCAGCAGCCAAGATCCCCGGAACACTGAAGCTTTCTTT. The gene calls are TRBV4-1 and TRBJ1-1, with D unresolved. Germline CDR1 reads MGHRA; CDR2 reads YSYEKL. The CDR3 is made up of 14 amino acids. Trimming pared 0 bases from V and 1 base from J, leaving 6 bases between.

This sequence joins TRBV5-1 and TRBJ2-2; 10 bases map to TRBD1. CDR3 size: 15 residues. V gave up 5 bases and J gave up 3 bases; unmatched junction bases: 4. Per germline, CDR1 SGHRS and CDR2 YFSETQ. The CDR3 sequence is CASRFGQGDTGELFF. For the CDR3, the DNA is TGCGCCAGCAGATTCGGACAGGGGGACACCGGGGAGCTGTTTTTT.

The chain carries TRBV30 and TRBJ2-7; no firm D call. V was cut by 3 bases and J by 2 bases, with 14 bases left in between. Germline CDR1 reads GTSNPN; CDR2 reads SVGIG (reference sequence). The CDR3 loop spans 14 amino acids. The CDR3 DNA follows: TGTGCCTGGAGAAAGGCAGGAAGAACCTACGAGCAGTACTTC. Translation gives CAWRKAGRTYEQYF.

The chain is built from TRBV5-1 and TRBJ2-2, with D tentatively TRBD2 (5 bases). V lost 5 bases and J 3 bases, leaving 14 bases between the germline ends. The germline V gene has CDR1 SGHRS and CDR2 YFSETQ. This CDR3 is built from 15 residues. As DNA, the CDR3 is TGCGCCAGCAGACCGGATACTAGACACACCGGGGAGCTGTTTTTT. This translates into CASRPDTRHTGELFF.

This chain links TRBV6-4 with TRBJ2-2, with D possibly matching TRBD2 (5 bases). Trimming removed 4 bases at V and 6 bases at J, with 6 bases between. The CDR3 extends over 12 amino acids. Germline assignment: CDR1 MRHNA and CDR2 SNTAGT. The CDR3 spells CASSGGSGELFF. The CDR3 DNA follows: TGTGCCAGCAGTGGAGGGTCCGGGGAGCTGTTTTTT.

The V gene is TRBV7-3, the J gene TRBJ2-3, with TRBD2 matching 12 bases. The V gene end was trimmed by 3 bases and the J gene end by 5 bases; junction bases not matched to a gene: 0. CDR1 is SGHTA, CDR2 FQGTGA, per germline. The CDR3 is 14 residues long. In DNA, the CDR3 is TGTGCCAGCAGCTTGGGACTAGCGGGAGATACGCAGTATTTT. This gives the protein CASSLGLAGDTQYF.

V is TRBV2 and J is TRBJ1-1; TRBD1 is a possible D gene (6 bases). V lost 6 bases and J 0 bases, leaving 14 bases between the germline ends. Germline CDR1 and CDR2: SNHLY and FYNNEI. The CDR3 is made up of 15 amino acids. The CDR3 DNA is TGTGCCAGCAGGTCGGGACAATATATGAACACTGAAGCTTTCTTT. The encoded protein is CASRSGQYMNTEAFF.

This chain connects TRBV30 to TRBJ1-5, with a possible D match to TRBD1 (5 bases). Trimming pared 5 bases from V and 6 bases from J, leaving 8 bases between. The length of the CDR3 is 11 residues. The germline gives CDR1 GTSNPN, CDR2 SVGIG (reference sequence). CDR3: CAWGAPQPQHF. DNA of the CDR3: TGTGCCTGGGGGGCCCCTCAGCCCCAGCATTTT.